The table lists the clone carrying this T cell receptor (beta chain) with a few counts. The antigen is unknown. The data are from a study of T-cell memory formation after mild COVID-19. General study findings and limits: CD4/CD8 balance held among clones contracting day 15 to 85, and later expanders leaned CD4+. Contracting CD8+ clones were enriched in EMRA, CD4+ mainly in CM and EM.

CDR3 length equals 18 residues. Germline lookup yields CDR1 LGHDT and CDR2 YNNKEL (reference sequence). Losses at the gene ends were 3 bases for V and 12 bases for J; bases not matched to a gene: 22. TCRdb fed the 5' RACE reads into MiXCR, producing one record per CDR3 protein. The data hold just under 150,000 distinct CDR3 sequences, with 6% to 7% observed a single time. Material for sequencing was PBMCs or a T cell subset sorted from them (not recorded which). This clonotype was obtained from an adult woman who had mild COVID-19 (a few samples of this study predate the infection). Cell type and time point are not known. This sequence joins TRBV3-1 and TRBJ2-1; 8 nucleotides align to TRBD2. The CDR3 here is CASSHLGAGVLGIVAQFF. As DNA, the CDR3 is TGTGCCAGCAGCCATCTTGGAGCGGGAGTCTTGGGTATCGTAGCGCAGTTCTTC.